The clone carrying this T cell receptor beta chain appeared a single time. With 60 Vbeta and 13 Jbeta primers, the PCR was carried out. Sequencing was performed with immunoSEQ multiplex PCR; in TCRdb, only in-frame clones are kept and a portion is missing. This table has 150,000 to 200,000 clones, roughly 71% appearing once. This specimen belongs to a study of cytomegalovirus exposure and HLA in healthy donors. Trimming took off 0 bases at V and 2 bases at J, with 30 bases between the two ends. Germline lookup yields CDR1 LGHNA and CDR2 YNFKEQ. The CDR3 loop spans 22 amino acids. The chain links TRBV4-2 to TRBJ2-3; TRBD1 is a possible D gene (5 bases). The receptor's source is a male donor in good health and CMV-seropositive. Sequencing input: PBMCs. CDR3 protein: CASSQDRVGREFTLSPTDTQYF. The CDR3 DNA follows: TGTGCCAGCAGCCAAGATCGGGTTGGCAGGGAATTTACTCTCTCGCCCACAGATACGCAGTATTTT.